This is a list of T cell receptor beta chains from one sample in a study of shared clonotypes between healthy human individuals. The data were produced by immunoSEQ multiplex PCR, yet TCRdb's version contains in-frame clones alone and is incomplete. Here the sample spans fewer than 3 million clones, under 95% being singletons. Sequencing was performed on naive CD4+ T cells from PBMCs. The receptors shown here come from a man between 18 and 29 years old in good health. Some clones in this sample may be carry-over from other donors' samples. Both conserved end residues are trimmed from each CDR3. Each record gives: V gene, J gene, CDR3 protein.

>TRBV11-3|TRBJ2-1
ASSSGLEQF
>TRBV2|TRBJ2-1
ASSVAHEQF
>TRBV19|TRBJ2-5
ASSWTFQETQY
>TRBV28|TRBJ2-6
ASSLSTGANVLT
>TRBV2|TRBJ1-5
ASSPGQTAKRGNQPQH
>TRBV4-3|TRBJ2-6
ASSQDGKGHSGANVLT
>TRBV19|TRBJ2-1
ASSISRSSGRSEQF
>TRBV6-6|TRBJ1-5
ASSYSHSNQPQH
>TRBV19|TRBJ1-1
ASSRPPLNTEAF
>TRBV18|TRBJ2-6
ASSAGQVSSGANVLT
>TRBV19|TRBJ2-2
ASSIGLASTGELF
>TRBV6-1|TRBJ2-1
ASSQAGLVANEQF
>TRBV7-8|TRBJ2-5
ASSLEGLYETQY
>TRBV5-1|TRBJ2-1
ASSLVAGSSYNEQF